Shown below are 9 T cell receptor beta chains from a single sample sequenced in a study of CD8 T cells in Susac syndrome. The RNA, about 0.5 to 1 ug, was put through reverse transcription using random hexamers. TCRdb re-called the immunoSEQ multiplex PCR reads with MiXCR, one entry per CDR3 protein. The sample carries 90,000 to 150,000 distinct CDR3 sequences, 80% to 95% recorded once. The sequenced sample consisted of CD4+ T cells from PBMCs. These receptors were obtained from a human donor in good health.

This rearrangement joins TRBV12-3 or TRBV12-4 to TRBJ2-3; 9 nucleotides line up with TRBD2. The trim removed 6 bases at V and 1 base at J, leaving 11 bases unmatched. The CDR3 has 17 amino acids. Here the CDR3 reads CASRDPGLALGTDTQYF. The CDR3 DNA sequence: TGTGCCAGCAGGGACCCGGGACTAGCTCTTGGCACAGATACGCAGTATTTT.

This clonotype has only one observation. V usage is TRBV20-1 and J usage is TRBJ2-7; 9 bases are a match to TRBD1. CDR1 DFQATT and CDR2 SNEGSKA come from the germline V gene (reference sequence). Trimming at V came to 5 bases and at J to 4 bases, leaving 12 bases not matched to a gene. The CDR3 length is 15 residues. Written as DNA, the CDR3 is TGCAGTGCTGTTAAATCCGGGACAGGGTGGTACGAGCAGTACTTC. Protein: CSAVKSGTGWYEQYF.

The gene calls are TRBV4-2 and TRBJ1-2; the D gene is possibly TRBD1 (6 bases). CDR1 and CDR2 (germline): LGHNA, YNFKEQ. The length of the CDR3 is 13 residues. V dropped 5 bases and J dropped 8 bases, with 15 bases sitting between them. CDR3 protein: CASSIGPGVGYTF. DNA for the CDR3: TGTGCCAGCAGCATCGGGCCAGGGGTCGGCTACACCTTC.

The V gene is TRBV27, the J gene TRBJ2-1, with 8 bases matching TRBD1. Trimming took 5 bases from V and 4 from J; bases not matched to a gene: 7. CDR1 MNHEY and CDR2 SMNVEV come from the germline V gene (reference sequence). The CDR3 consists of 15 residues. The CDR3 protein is CASSPTGGFYNEQFF. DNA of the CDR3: TGTGCCAGCAGTCCCACAGGGGGGTTTTACAATGAGCAGTTCTTC.

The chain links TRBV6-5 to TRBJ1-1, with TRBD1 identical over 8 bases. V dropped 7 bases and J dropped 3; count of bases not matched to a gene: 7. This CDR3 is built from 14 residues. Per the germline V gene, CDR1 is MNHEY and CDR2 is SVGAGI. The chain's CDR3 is CASTPGGLDTEAFF. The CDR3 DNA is TGTGCCAGCACTCCAGGGGGCCTGGACACTGAAGCTTTCTTT.

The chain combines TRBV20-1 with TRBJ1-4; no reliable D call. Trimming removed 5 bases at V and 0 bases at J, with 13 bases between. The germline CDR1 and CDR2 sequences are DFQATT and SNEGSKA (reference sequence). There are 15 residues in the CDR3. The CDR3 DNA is TGCAGTGCTCCCGACCTTGGGTCAACTAATGAAAAACTGTTTTTT. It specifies CSAPDLGSTNEKLFF.

The CDR3: CSTLHYNEQFF. CDR3 nucleotides: TGCAGCACCCTTCATTACAATGAGCAGTTCTTC. The rearrangement links TRBV29-1 to TRBJ2-1; D is uncertain. From germline, CDR1 is SQVTM and CDR2 ANQGSEA. Trimming left V 8 bases short and J 4 bases short, with 9 bases between. The CDR3 runs 11 residues.

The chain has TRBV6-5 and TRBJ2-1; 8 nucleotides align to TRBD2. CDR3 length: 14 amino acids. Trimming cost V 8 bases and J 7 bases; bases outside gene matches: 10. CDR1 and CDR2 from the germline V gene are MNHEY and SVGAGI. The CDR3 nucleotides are TGTGCCAGCTCGTATAGCGGGATGTCAAATGAGCAGTTCTTC. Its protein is CASSYSGMSNEQFF.

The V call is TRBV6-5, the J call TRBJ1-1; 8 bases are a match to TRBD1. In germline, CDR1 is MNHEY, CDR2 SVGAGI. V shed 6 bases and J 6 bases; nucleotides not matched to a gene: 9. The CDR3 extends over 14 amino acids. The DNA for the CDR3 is TGTGCCAGCAGCTTCCAGGGGGCTGGGTCTGAAGCTTTCTTT. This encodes CASSFQGAGSEAFF.